These 13 T cell receptor beta chains were all obtained from the same sample, sequenced in a study of T cell responses to AZD1222 COVID-19 vaccine. The protocol was immunoSEQ multiplex PCR, while the TCRdb copy is restricted to in-frame clones and leaves out a portion. Counted here are fewer than 180,000 clones, 94% occurring once; the ten biggest clones make up roughly 1.3%. The sample was peripheral blood, taken on day 0 of AZD1222 vaccination. These receptors originate from an adult in good health.

The chain carries TRBV3-1 (or the pseudogene TRBV3-2) and TRBJ2-3; 10 bases map to TRBD2. The junction had 2 bases not matched to a gene; V was cut back by 4 bases and J by 1 base. CDR1 is LGHDT, CDR2 YNNKEL, per germline (reference sequence). This CDR3 spans 15 amino acids. CDR3 nucleotides: TGTGCCAGCAGCCTGAGCGGGGGGGGCACAGATACGCAGTATTTT. It encodes CASSLSGGGTDTQYF.

The J gene is TRBJ1-1, the V gene TRBV10-2, with D unclear. The germline CDR1 and CDR2 sequences are WSHSY and SAAADI. This CDR3 is built from 12 residues. Trimming removed 5 bases at V and 6 bases at J, with 10 bases between. The CDR3, as DNA: TGCGCCAGCAGTCGGAGGGAAGCTGAAGCTTTCTTT. It codes for CASSRREAEAFF.

The rearrangement uses TRBV7-3 and TRBJ1-1, with D uncertain. V dropped 1 base and J dropped 5 bases, with 8 bases sitting between them. Germline CDR1 and CDR2: SGHTA and FQGTGA. The CDR3 has 13 amino acids. The CDR3 bases are TGTGCCAGCAGCTTAAATACTCGGACTGAAGCTTTCTTT. Its protein is CASSLNTRTEAFF.

This chain links TRBV3-1 (or the pseudogene TRBV3-2) with TRBJ1-1, with D possibly matching TRBD1 (5 bases). From germline, CDR1 is LGHDT and CDR2 YNNKEL (reference sequence). The CDR3 is made up of 14 amino acids. Trimming removed 5 bases at V and 3 bases at J, with 13 bases between. This CDR3 reads CASSWPGGDTEAFF. The CDR3 nucleotides read TGTGCCAGCAGCTGGCCAGGAGGGGACACTGAAGCTTTCTTT.

The rearrangement joins TRBV5-5 to TRBJ2-7; D is ambiguous. V gave up 3 bases and J gave up 4 bases, with 5 bases separating them. Germline lookup yields CDR1 SGHKS and CDR2 YYEKEE (reference sequence). The CDR3 covers 11 residues. The CDR3 DNA sequence: TGTGCCAGCAGCTCCTTATACGAGCAGTACGTC. Its translation: CASSSLYEQYV.

The chain combines TRBV6-5 with TRBJ2-5, with 8 bases aligning to TRBD2. CDR3 length equals 14 residues. Germline V gene lookup returns CDR1 MNHEY and CDR2 SVGAGI. J lost 5 bases, V lost 5 bases, and 7 bases had no gene match. Here the CDR3 reads CASSPTGGKETQYF. The CDR3 DNA reads TGTGCCAGCAGTCCCACGGGGGGGAAGGAGACCCAGTACTTC.

Here the CDR3 reads CASSPGTANTEAFF. CDR3 nucleotides: TGCGCCAGCAGCCCCGGGACCGCCAACACTGAAGCTTTCTTT. The V gene is TRBV5-1, the J gene TRBJ1-1; maybe TRBD1 (5 bases). Germline lookup yields CDR1 SGHRS and CDR2 YFSETQ. This CDR3 has 14 amino acids. Trimming stripped 4 bases from V and 2 bases from J, with 12 bases between.

The V gene is TRBV7-9, the J gene TRBJ2-2; a possible D gene is TRBD1 (5 bases). The CDR3 spans 15 residues. Trimming removed 5 bases from V and 6 bases from J, with 16 bases in between. Germline V CDR1 and CDR2: SEHNR, FQNEAQ (reference sequence). The CDR3 reads CASSPGPSEAGELFF. CDR3 bases: TGTGCCAGCAGCCCAGGGCCTAGTGAGGCCGGGGAGCTGTTTTTT.

The chain couples TRBV21-1 to TRBJ1-1. TRBV21-1 is classified as a pseudogene. The CDR3 consists of 14 residues. CDR3 nucleotides: TGTGCCAGCAGCAAAGGGACCAAGAACACTGAAGCTTTCTTT. Translated: CASSKGTKNTEAFF.

The chain combines TRBV5-1 with TRBJ2-1; 7 bases align to TRBD1. Trimming removed 4 bases from V and 5 bases from J; junction bases left unmatched: 6. The length of the CDR3 is 14 residues. Germline CDR1 is SGHRS and CDR2 is YFSETQ. CDR3 nucleotides: TGCGCCAGCAGCCCTGACAGGGCGGACAATGAGCAGTTCTTC. Amino acids: CASSPDRADNEQFF.

The J gene is TRBJ2-7, the V gene TRBV11-2, with TRBD2 identical over 11 bases. The CDR3 is 15 amino acids. V gave up 5 bases and J gave up 3 bases; unmatched junction bases: 6. CDR1 and CDR2 from the germline V gene are SGHAT and FQNNGV. This chain's CDR3 is CASSRGLAGIYEQYV. The CDR3, as DNA: TGTGCCAGCAGCCGTGGACTAGCGGGTATCTACGAGCAGTACGTC.

J is TRBJ2-6 and V is TRBV18, with TRBD1 identical over 10 bases. The CDR3 covers 17 residues. In germline, CDR1 is KGHSH, CDR2 LQKENI. Trimming removed 0 bases from V and 1 base from J; junction bases left unmatched: 0. CDR3 sequence reads: CASSPPGQGSGANVLTF. CDR3 sequence (DNA): TGTGCCAGCTCACCACCGGGACAGGGGTCTGGGGCCAACGTCCTGACTTTC.

This chain connects TRBV29-1 to TRBJ2-5, with a possible D match to TRBD1 (5 bases). CDR1 is SQVTM, CDR2 ANQGSEA, per germline. Trimming left V 6 bases short and J 4 bases short, with 27 bases between. The CDR3 is 17 amino acids. DNA of the CDR3: TGCAGCGTCTTGGACACACAAACTCCTGGGCAAAGAGAGACCCAGTACTTC. It yields the protein CSVLDTQTPGQRETQYF.